What follows are 6 T cell receptor beta chains derived from one specimen sequenced in a study of blood T cell repertoires in COVID-19. This table comes from immunoSEQ multiplex PCR, and its TCRdb copy is limited to in-frame clones, with some not included. The sample has approximately 290,000 clones; approximately 92% are singletons. The sequenced sample was PBMCs or T cells enriched from blood (not recorded which). The receptors were sampled from a woman aged 30 to 39 who had recovered from COVID-19.

The V call is TRBV25-1, the J call TRBJ1-2; TRBD1 matches at 7 bases. The V segment lost 4 bases and the J segment 6 bases; nucleotides outside the gene matches: 5. Per germline, CDR1 MGHDK and CDR2 SYGVNS. This CDR3 region has 13 residues. DNA of the CDR3: TGTGCCAGCAGTGGACAGGGACCTCATGGCTACACCTTC. It yields the protein CASSGQGPHGYTF.

DNA of the CDR3: TGTGCCAGCAGCGCCGACAGGGGAGAGACCCAGTACTTC. Its translation is CASSADRGETQYF. The chain combines TRBV9 with TRBJ2-5; 8 bases align to TRBD1. CDR3 length equals 13 residues. Trimming removed 3 bases from V and 4 bases from J; junction bases left unmatched: 2. In germline, CDR1 is SGDLS, CDR2 YYNGEE.

The rearrangement uses TRBV19 and TRBJ2-7; TRBD1 might be the D (6 bases). The V end lost 8 bases, the J end lost 0 bases, and 14 bases lay between the germline ends. Germline V CDR1 and CDR2: LNHDA, SQIVND (reference sequence). The CDR3 loop spans 14 amino acids. CDR3 loop: CASSGDTRSYEQYF. In DNA form, the CDR3 reads TGTGCCAGTTCTGGGGACACACGCTCCTACGAGCAGTACTTC.

The chain carries TRBV28 and TRBJ1-1, with D possibly being TRBD1 (6 bases). The V end was cut by 2 bases, the J end by 4 bases, with 17 bases between. The germline gives CDR1 MDHEN, CDR2 SYDVKM. This CDR3 has 16 amino acids. The CDR3 loop reads CASSLNRGAQGTEAFF. Here the CDR3 DNA reads TGTGCCAGCAGTTTAAACCGGGGGGCGCAGGGCACTGAAGCTTTCTTT.

V and J are TRBV28 and TRBJ2-6; tentatively, D is TRBD2 (5 bases). The CDR3 is 16 amino acids. Germline V gene data show CDR1 as MDHEN and CDR2 as SYDVKM. Trimming took 0 bases from V and 1 from J, leaving 7 bases between them. The CDR3 loop is CASSLWRGSGANVLTF. The DNA for the CDR3 is TGTGCCAGCAGTTTATGGCGAGGGTCTGGGGCCAACGTCCTGACTTTC.

This rearrangement joins TRBV12-3 or TRBV12-4 to TRBJ2-4; 7 bases are shared with TRBD1. After removal of 4 bases from V and 15 bases from J, the junction contained 6 bases not matched to a gene. The length of the CDR3 is 11 residues. DNA of the CDR3: TGTGCCAGCAGTTATGACAGGGAACGGTACTTC. This gives the protein CASSYDRERYF.